This TCR beta chain was identified in a study of T-cell reconstitution after alpha-beta-depleted transplantation in children. This clonotype has at least ten counts. Unique molecular identifiers tagged the TCRbeta library. MiXCR, run by TCRdb on the PCR reads, gives a single entry per CDR3 protein. The repertoire has 300,000 or so distinct CDR3 sequences, over 8% of them found once; the top ten carry around 10%. The CDR3 is made up of 12 amino acids. Germline CDR1 and CDR2: SNHLY and FYNNEI. The V end lost 6 bases, the J end lost 2 bases, and 8 bases lay between the germline ends. The sequence derives from a human donor who donated a stem cell graft to a child with SCID. The V and J genes are TRBV2 and TRBJ2-7, with a possible D match to TRBD1 (5 bases). This specimen consisted of PBMCs from the stem cell graft donor, obtained from the stem cell graft. In DNA, the CDR3 is TGTGCCAGCAGACAGGTCACCTACGAGCAGTACTTC. This sequence encodes CASRQVTYEQYF.